This TCR beta chain comes out of a study of T cells in Graves' hyperthyroidism and ophthalmopathy. V was pared by 1 base and J by 3 bases, with 10 bases between. In germline, CDR1 is LNHNV, CDR2 YYDKDF (reference sequence). The CDR3 spans 16 residues. TCR beta CDR3 regions were amplified from RNA. The primer set for the first-round RT-PCR of the TCR CDR3 was HTBI. TCRdb re-called the multiplex PCR reads through MiXCR, storing one row per CDR3 protein. The sample carries under 350,000 distinct CDR3 sequences, less than 30% recorded once. This clonotype was obtained from a man between 35 and 55 years old with Graves' hyperthyroidism that later progressed to Graves' ophthalmopathy. The V gene is TRBV15, the J gene TRBJ2-6; the D is unclear. The sample comprised blood. CDR3 residues: CATSRVFGFGANVLTF. Written as DNA, the CDR3 is TGTGCCACCAGCAGAGTTTTCGGGTTTGGGGCCAACGTCCTGACTTTC.